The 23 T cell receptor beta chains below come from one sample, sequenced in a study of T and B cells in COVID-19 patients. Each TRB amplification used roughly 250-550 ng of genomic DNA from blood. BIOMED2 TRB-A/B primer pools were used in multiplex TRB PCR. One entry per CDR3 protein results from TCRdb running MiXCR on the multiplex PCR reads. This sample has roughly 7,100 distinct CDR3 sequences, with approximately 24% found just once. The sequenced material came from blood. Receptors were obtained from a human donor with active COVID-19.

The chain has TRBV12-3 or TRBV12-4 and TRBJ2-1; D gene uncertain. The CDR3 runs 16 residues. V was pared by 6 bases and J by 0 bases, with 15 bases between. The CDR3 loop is CASSRSTPTSYNEQFF. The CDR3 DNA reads TGTGCCAGCAGCCGTTCTACTCCCACCTCCTACAATGAGCAGTTCTTC.

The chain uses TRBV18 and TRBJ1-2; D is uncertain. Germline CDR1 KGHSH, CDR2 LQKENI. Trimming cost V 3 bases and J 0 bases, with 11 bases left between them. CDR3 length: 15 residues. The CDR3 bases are TGTGCCAGCTCACCGATGCCGCTCTCTAACTATGGCTACACCTTC. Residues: CASSPMPLSNYGYTF. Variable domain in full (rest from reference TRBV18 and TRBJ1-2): NAGVMQNPRHLVRRRGQEARLRCSPMKGHSHVYWYRQLPEEGLKFMVYLQKENIIDESGMPKERFSAEFPKEGPSILRIQQVVRGDSAAYFCASSPMPLSNYGYTFGSGTRLTVV.

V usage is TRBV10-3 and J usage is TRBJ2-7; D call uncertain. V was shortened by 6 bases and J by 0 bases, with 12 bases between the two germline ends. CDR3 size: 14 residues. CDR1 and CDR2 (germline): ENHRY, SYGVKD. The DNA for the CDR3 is TGTGCCATCAGAGCCGCGACAAACTCCTACGAGCAGTACTTC. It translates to CAIRAATNSYEQYF.

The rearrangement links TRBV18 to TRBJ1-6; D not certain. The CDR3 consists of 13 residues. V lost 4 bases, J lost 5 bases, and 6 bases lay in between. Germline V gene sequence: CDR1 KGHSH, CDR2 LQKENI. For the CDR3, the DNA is TGTGCCAGCTCACGGGAAAATAATTCACCCCTCCACTTT. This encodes CASSRENNSPLHF. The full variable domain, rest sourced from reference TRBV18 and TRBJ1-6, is NAGVMQNPRHLVRRRGQEARLRCSPMKGHSHVYWYRQLPEEGLKFMVYLQKENIIDESGMPKERFSAEFPKEGPSILRIQQVVRGDSAAYFCASSRENNSPLHFGNGTRLTVT.

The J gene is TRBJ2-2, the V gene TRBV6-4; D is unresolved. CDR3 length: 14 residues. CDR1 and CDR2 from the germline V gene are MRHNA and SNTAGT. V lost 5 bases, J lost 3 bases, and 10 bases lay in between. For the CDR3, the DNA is TGTGCCAGCAGTTCCGGCCCCGACACCGGGGAGCTGTTTTTT. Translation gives CASSSGPDTGELFF.

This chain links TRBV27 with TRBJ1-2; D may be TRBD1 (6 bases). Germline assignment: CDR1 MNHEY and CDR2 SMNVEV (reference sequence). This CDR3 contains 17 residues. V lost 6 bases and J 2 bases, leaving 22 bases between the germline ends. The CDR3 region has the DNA TGTGCCAGCAGCTTAGGAGGGGCTTCAGGGGCGAACTATGGCTACACCTTC. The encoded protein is CASSLGGASGANYGYTF.

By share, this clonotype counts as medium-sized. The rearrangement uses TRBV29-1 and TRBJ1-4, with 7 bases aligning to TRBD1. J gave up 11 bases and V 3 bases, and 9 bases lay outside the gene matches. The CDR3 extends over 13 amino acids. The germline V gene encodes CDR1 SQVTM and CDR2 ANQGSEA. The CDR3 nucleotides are TGCAGCGTTGATTGGCAGGGGGGACAGAAACTGTTTTTT. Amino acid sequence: CSVDWQGGQKLFF.

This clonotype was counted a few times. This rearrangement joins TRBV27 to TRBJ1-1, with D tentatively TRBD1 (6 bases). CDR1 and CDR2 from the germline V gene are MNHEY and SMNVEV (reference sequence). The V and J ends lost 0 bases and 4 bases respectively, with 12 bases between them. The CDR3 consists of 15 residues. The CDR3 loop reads CASSLSFVRGTEAFF. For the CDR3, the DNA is TGTGCCAGCAGTTTATCGTTTGTCAGGGGCACTGAAGCTTTCTTT.

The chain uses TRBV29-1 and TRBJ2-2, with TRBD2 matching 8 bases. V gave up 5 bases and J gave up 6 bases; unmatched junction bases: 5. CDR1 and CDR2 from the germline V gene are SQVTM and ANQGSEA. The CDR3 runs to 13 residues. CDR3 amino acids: CSVLQTSAGELFF. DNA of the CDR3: TGCAGCGTTTTGCAGACTAGCGCCGGGGAGCTGTTTTTT.

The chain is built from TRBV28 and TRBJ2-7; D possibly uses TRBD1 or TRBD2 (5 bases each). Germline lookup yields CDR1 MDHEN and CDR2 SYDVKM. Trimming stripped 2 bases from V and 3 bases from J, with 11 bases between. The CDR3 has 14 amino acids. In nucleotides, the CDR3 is TGTGCCAGCAGTTTACCGGGGCAGGGCTACGAGCAGTACTTC. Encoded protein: CASSLPGQGYEQYF.

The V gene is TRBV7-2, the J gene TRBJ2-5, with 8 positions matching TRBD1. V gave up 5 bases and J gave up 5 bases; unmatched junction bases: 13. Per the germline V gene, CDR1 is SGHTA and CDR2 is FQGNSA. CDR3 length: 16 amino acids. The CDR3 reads CASSQGAGGGHETQYF. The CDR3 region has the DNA TGTGCCAGCAGCCAGGGGGCAGGGGGTGGTCACGAGACCCAGTACTTC.

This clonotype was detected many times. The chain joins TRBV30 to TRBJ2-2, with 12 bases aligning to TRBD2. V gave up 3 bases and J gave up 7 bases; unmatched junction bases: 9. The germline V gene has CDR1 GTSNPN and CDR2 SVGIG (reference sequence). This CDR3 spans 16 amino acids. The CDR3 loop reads CAWSQRLAGVGGELFF. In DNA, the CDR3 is TGTGCCTGGAGCCAACGACTAGCGGGAGTTGGCGGGGAGCTGTTTTTT.

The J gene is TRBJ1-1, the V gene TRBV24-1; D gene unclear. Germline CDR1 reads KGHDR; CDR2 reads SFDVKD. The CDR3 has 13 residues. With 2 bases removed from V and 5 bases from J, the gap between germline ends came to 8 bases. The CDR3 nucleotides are TGTGCCACCAGTGATTGGGGATTTACTGAAGCTTTCTTT. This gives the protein CATSDWGFTEAFF.

The CDR3 region is CASSQDRSGVTGELFF. The CDR3 DNA sequence: TGCGCCAGCAGCCAAGATCGTTCAGGAGTCACCGGGGAGCTGTTTTTT. V and J are TRBV4-3 and TRBJ2-2, with D unclear. V dropped 0 bases and J dropped 4 bases, with 12 bases sitting between them. The CDR3 length is 16 residues. Germline CDR1 is LGHNA and CDR2 is YSLEER.

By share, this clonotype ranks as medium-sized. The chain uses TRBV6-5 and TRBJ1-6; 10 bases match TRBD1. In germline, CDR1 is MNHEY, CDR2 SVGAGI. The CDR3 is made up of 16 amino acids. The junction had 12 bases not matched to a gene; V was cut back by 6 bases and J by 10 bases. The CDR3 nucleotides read TGTGCCAGCAGCTACAGTGACAGGGGGCGAGGATCACCCCTCCACTTT. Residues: CASSYSDRGRGSPLHF.

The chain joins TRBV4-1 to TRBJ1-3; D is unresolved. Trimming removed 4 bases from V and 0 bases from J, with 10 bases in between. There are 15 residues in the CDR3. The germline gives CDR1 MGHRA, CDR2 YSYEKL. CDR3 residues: CASSPSPDSGNTIYF. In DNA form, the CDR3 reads TGCGCCAGCAGCCCCTCTCCAGACTCTGGAAACACCATATATTTT.

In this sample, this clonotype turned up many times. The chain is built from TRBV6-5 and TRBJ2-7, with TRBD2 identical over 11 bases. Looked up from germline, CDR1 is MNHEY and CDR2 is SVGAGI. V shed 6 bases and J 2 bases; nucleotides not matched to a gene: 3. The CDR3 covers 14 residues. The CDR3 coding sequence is TGTGCCAGCAGCCGACTAGCGGGAACCTACGAGCAGTACTTC. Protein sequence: CASSRLAGTYEQYF.

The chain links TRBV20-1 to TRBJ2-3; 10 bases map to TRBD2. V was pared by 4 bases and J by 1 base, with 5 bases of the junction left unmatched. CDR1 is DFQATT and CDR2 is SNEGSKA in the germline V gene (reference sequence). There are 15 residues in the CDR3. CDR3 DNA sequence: TGCAGTGCTACCCTAGGGACTAGCGGCACAGATACGCAGTATTTT. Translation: CSATLGTSGTDTQYF.

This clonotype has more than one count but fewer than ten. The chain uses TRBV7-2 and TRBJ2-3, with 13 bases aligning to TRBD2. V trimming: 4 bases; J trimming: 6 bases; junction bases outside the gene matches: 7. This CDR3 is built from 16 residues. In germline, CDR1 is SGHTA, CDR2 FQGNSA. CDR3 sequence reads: CASSWRLAGGGDTQYF. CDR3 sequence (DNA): TGTGCCAGCAGCTGGCGACTAGCGGGAGGAGGTGATACGCAGTATTTT.

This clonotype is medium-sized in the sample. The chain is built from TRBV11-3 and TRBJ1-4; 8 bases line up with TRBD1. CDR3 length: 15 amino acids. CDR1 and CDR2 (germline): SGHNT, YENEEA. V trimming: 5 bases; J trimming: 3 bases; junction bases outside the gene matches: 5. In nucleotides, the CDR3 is TGTGCCAGCAGCCCTACGGACAGGGCTAATGAAAAACTGTTTTTT. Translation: CASSPTDRANEKLFF.

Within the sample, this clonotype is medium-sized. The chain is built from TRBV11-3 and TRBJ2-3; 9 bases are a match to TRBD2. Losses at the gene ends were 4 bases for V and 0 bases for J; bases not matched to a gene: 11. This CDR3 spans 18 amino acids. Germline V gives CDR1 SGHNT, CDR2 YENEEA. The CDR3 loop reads CASSSGTSWEISTDTQYF. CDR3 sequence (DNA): TGTGCCAGCAGCTCCGGGACTAGCTGGGAAATTAGCACAGATACGCAGTATTTT.

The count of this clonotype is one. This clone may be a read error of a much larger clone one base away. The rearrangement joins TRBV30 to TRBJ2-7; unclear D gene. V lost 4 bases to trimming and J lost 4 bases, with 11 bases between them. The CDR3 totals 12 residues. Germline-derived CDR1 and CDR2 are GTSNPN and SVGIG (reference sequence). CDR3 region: CAWTRSKYEQYF. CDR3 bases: TGTGCCTGGACCCGGAGCAAGTACGAGCAGTACTTC.

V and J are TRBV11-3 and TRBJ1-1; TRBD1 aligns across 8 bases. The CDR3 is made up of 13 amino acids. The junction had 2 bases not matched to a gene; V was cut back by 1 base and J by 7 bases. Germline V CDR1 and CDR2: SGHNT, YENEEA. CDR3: CASSLVGQVEAFF. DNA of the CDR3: TGTGCCAGCAGCTTAGTGGGACAGGTTGAAGCTTTCTTT.